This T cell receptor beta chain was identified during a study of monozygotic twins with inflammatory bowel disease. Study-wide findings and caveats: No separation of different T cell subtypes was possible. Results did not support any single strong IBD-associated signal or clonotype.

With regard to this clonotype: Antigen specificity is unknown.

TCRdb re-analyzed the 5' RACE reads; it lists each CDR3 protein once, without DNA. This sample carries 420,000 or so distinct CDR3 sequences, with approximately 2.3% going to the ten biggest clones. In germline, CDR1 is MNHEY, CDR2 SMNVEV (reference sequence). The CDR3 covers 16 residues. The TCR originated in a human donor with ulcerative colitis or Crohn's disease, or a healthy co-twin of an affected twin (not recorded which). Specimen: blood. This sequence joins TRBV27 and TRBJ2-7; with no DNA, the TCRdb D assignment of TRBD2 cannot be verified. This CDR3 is CASSPYLAGVSYEQYF.